This is a list of T cell receptor beta chains from one sample in a study of cytomegalovirus exposure and HLA in healthy donors. The protocol was immunoSEQ multiplex PCR, while the TCRdb copy is restricted to in-frame clones and leaves out a portion. The sample records tens of thousands of clones, approximately 90% being singletons. Sequencing was performed on PBMCs. The receptor set was obtained from a man between 18 and 35 years old in good health and CMV-seronegative. CDR3s include the opening cysteine and the closing phenylalanine or tryptophan. D genes are given only for firm matches. Expanded clones are given a class, and other clones once, few, many or no size at all.

j_gene	abundance	v_gene	d_gene	CDR3aa	CDR3nt
TRBJ1-3	.	TRBV18	TRBD1	CASHGQGFFENTIYF	TGTGCCAGTCACGGACAGGGATTCTTTGAAAACACCATATATTTT
TRBJ2-1	.	TRBV2	TRBD2	CASSILFSSGRTNEQFF	TGTGCCAGCAGCATCCTATTTAGTAGCGGGAGAACGAATGAGCAGTTCTTC
TRBJ1-1	.	TRBV7-9	TRBD1	CASSRDRASPEAFF	TGTGCCAGCAGTCGGGACAGGGCGAGTCCTGAAGCTTTCTTT
TRBJ2-7	.	TRBV6-1	TRBD2	CASSGLAGGRGYEQYF	TGTGCCAGCAGTGGACTAGCGGGGGGCAGGGGTTACGAGCAGTACTTC
TRBJ2-1	few	TRBV9	TRBD2	CASSVDPGGLVLDEQFF	TGTGCCAGCAGCGTAGATCCCGGGGGACTAGTTTTAGACGAGCAGTTCTTC
TRBJ1-3	.	TRBV9	TRBD1	CASSPTGQPSGNTIYF	TGTGCCAGCAGCCCGACGGGACAGCCCTCTGGAAACACCATATATTTT
TRBJ2-1	once	TRBV21-1	.	CASSKKSPVPSYNEQFF	TGTGCCAGCAGCAAAAAATCGCCAGTTCCCTCCTACAATGAGCAGTTCTTC
TRBJ1-1	.	TRBV11-2	TRBD1	CASSPGTGGMNTEAFF	TGTGCCAGCAGCCCCGGGACAGGGGGAATGAACACTGAAGCTTTCTTT
TRBJ1-2	.	TRBV28	.	CASSPPTLSGYTF	TGTGCCAGCAGTCCCCCCACTCTATCTGGCTACACCTTC
TRBJ2-7	.	TRBV5-1	TRBD1	CASSPPGQGGSYEQYF	TGCGCCAGCAGCCCACCGGGACAGGGGGGCTCCTACGAGCAGTACTTC
TRBJ2-2	once	TRBV5-5	TRBD1	CASSFRQGGNTGELFF	TGTGCCAGCAGCTTCCGACAGGGCGGGAACACCGGGGAGCTGTTTTTT
TRBJ1-4	.	TRBV7-6	.	CASSLFPGENEKLFF	TGTGCCAGCAGCTTATTCCCCGGAGAAAATGAAAAACTGTTTTTT
TRBJ2-7	.	TRBV6-1	.	CASSTTGYEQYF	TGTGCCAGCAGTACTACAGGGTACGAGCAGTACTTC
TRBJ2-5	.	TRBV6-5	TRBD1	CASSKRTGGGETQYF	TGTGCCAGCAGTAAAAGAACAGGGGGCGGCGAGACCCAGTACTTC
TRBJ2-1	once	TRBV9	TRBD2	CASSVTSGSEEQFF	TGTGCCAGCAGCGTAACTAGCGGGAGCGAAGAGCAGTTCTTC
TRBJ2-7	.	TRBV6-5	TRBD1	CASSLRLLPGGEQYF	TGTGCCAGCAGCTTACGGTTGCTCCCAGGGGGTGAGCAGTACTTC
TRBJ2-7	.	TRBV6-5	TRBD2	CASSLITSGTYEQYF	TGTGCCAGCAGCCTCATCACTAGCGGGACCTACGAGCAGTACTTC
TRBJ2-2	.	TRBV7-2	TRBD2	CASSPGVAGTNTGELFF	TGTGCCAGCAGCCCAGGGGTAGCGGGAACGAACACCGGGGAGCTGTTTTTT
TRBJ2-1	.	TRBV27	TRBD1	CASSLDRGRDYEQFF	TGTGCCAGCAGTTTGGACAGGGGGAGAGATTACGAGCAGTTCTTC
TRBJ2-7	.	TRBV4-3	.	CASSQTGSYEQYF	TGCGCCAGCAGCCAAACAGGGTCCTACGAGCAGTACTTC
TRBJ2-3	once	TRBV28	TRBD2	CASSLITSGRTDTQYF	TGTGCCAGCAGTTTAATTACTAGCGGGAGAACAGATACGCAGTATTTT
TRBJ2-7	once	TRBV5-6	TRBD2	CASSLGLTSGRPYEQYF	TGTGCCAGCAGCTTAGGTTTGACTAGCGGGAGGCCATACGAGCAGTACTTC
TRBJ2-5	.	TRBV5-1	TRBD2	CASSLAGGEVETQYF	TGCGCCAGCAGCCTAGCGGGAGGAGAGGTGGAGACCCAGTACTTC
TRBJ1-2	.	TRBV6-6	.	CASSPQGYGYTF	TGTGCCAGCAGTCCTCAGGGATATGGCTACACCTTC